Sequencing of this T cell receptor beta chain was carried out in a study of T cells in Graves' hyperthyroidism and ophthalmopathy. Worth noting for this clonotype: Antigen: not known. A much more abundant neighbour one base away suggests this may be a read error.

CDR1 and CDR2 from the germline V gene are SGHVS and FNYEAQ. The CDR3 has 11 amino acids. Study-level findings and limits: Also found in blood were most expanded thyroid clonotypes above 0.001.

Regions amplified from RNA transcripts were the TCR beta CDR3 regions. The HTBI primer set served for first-round RT-PCR of the TCR CDR3. TCRdb fed the multiplex PCR reads into MiXCR, producing one record per CDR3 protein. Of some 460,000 distinct CDR3 sequences listed, 15% to 19% are singletons. In patients aged 18 to 65, hyperthyroidism was newly diagnosed, with duration under 2 months. The origin of this receptor is a woman under 30 with Graves' hyperthyroidism. The chain couples TRBV7-6 to TRBJ2-7; D is unclear. Sequenced: blood. The CDR3 nucleotides are TGCGCCAGCAGCTGGACCTACGGGCAGTACTTC. As protein: CASSWTYGQYF.